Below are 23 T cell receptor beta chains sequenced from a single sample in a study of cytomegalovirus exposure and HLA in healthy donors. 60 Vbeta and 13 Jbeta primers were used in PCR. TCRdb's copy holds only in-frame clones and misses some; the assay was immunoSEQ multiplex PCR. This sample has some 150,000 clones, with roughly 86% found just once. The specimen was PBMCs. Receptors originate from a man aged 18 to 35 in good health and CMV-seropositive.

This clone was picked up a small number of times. CDR3 protein: CASSLLQGADTQYF. CDR3 DNA sequence: TGTGCCAGCAGCTTACTTCAGGGGGCAGATACGCAGTATTTT. The chain employs TRBV11-3 and TRBJ2-3; the match to TRBD1 covers 7 bases. Per the germline V gene, CDR1 is SGHNT and CDR2 is YENEEA. The trim removed 2 bases at V and 4 bases at J, leaving 3 bases unmatched. The CDR3 length is 14 residues.

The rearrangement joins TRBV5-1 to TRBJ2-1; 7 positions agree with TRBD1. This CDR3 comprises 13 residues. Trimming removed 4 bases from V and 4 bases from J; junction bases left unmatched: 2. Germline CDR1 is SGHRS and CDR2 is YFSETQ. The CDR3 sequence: CASSPGGYNEQFF. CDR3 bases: TGCGCCAGCAGCCCAGGGGGATACAATGAGCAGTTCTTC. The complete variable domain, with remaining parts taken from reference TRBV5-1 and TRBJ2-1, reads KAGVTQTPRYLIKTRGQQVTLSCSPISGHRSVSWYQQTPGQGLQFLFEYFSETQRNKGNFPGRFSGRQFSNSRSEMNVSTLELGDSALYLCASSPGGYNEQFFGPGTRLTVL.

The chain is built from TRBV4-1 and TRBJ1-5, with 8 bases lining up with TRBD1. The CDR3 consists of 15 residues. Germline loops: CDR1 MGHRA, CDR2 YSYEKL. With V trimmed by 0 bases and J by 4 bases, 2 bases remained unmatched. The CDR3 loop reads CASSQDNRGNQPQHF. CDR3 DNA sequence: TGCGCCAGCAGCCAAGATAACAGGGGGAATCAGCCCCAGCATTTT.

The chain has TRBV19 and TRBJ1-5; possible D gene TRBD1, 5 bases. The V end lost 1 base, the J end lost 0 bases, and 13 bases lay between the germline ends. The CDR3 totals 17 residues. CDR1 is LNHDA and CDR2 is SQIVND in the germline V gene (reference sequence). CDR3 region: CASSIVGGAHSNQPQHF. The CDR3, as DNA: TGTGCCAGTAGTATAGTGGGAGGGGCTCATAGCAATCAGCCCCAGCATTTT.

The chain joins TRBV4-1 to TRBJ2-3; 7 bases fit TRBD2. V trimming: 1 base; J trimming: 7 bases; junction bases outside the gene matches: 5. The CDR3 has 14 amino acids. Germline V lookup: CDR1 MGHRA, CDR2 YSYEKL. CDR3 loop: CASSQVAGDNTQYF. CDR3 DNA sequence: TGCGCCAGCAGCCAAGTGGCGGGAGACAATACGCAGTATTTT.

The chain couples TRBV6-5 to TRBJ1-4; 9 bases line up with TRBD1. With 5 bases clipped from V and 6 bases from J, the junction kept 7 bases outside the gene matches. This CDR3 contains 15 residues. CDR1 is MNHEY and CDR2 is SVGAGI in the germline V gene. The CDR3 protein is CASSLTGGADEKLFF. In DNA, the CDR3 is TGTGCCAGCAGTCTAACAGGGGGCGCCGATGAAAAACTGTTTTTT.

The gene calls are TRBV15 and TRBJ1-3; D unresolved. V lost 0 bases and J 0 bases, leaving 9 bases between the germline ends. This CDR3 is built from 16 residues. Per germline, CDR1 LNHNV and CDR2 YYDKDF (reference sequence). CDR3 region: CATSRDRGVSGNTIYF. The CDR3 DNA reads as TGTGCCACCAGCAGAGATCGAGGCGTCTCTGGAAACACCATATATTTT.

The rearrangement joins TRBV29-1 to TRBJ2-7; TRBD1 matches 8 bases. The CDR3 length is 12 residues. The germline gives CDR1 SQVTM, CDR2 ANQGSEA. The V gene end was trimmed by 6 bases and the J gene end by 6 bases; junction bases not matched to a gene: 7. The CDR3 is CSVLQGAREQYF. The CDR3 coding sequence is TGCAGCGTCCTCCAGGGGGCCCGCGAGCAGTACTTC.

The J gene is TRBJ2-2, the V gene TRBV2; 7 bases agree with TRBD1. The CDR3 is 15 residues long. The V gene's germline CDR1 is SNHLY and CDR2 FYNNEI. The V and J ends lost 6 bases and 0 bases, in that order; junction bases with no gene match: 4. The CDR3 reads CASRRTGSNTGELFF. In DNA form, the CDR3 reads TGTGCCAGCAGGCGGACAGGTTCGAACACCGGGGAGCTGTTTTTT.

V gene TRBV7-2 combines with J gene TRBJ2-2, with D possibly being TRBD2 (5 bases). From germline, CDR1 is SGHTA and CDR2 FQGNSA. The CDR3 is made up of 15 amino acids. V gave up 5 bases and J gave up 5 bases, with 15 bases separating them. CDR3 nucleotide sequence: TGTGCCAGCAGCCCCCCGGGAACGGGGACCGGGGAGCTGTTTTTT. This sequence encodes CASSPPGTGTGELFF.

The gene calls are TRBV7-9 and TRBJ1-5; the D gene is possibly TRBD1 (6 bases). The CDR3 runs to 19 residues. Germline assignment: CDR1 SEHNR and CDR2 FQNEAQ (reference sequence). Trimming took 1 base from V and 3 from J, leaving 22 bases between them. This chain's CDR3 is CASSLGDRQVKRDNQPQHF. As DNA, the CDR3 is TGTGCCAGCAGCTTAGGGGACCGACAGGTGAAAAGGGACAATCAGCCCCAGCATTTT. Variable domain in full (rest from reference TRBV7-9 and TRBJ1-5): DTGVSQNPRHKITKRGQNVTFRCDPISEHNRLYWYRQTLGQGPEFLTYFQNEAQLEKSRLLSDRFSAERPKGSFSTLEIQRTEQGDSAMYLCASSLGDRQVKRDNQPQHFGDGTRLSIL.

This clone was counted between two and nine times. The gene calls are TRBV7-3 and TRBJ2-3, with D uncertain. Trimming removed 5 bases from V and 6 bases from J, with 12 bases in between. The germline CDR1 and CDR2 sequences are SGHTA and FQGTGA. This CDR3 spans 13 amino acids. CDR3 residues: CASSPTTEDTQYF. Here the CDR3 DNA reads TGTGCCAGCAGCCCCACAACGGAGGATACGCAGTATTTT.

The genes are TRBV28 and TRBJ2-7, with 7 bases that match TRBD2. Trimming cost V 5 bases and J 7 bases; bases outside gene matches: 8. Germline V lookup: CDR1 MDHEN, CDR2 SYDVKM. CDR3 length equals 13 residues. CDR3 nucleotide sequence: TGTGCCAGCAGTCCCCAGCGGGGCGGGGAGCAGTACTTC. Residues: CASSPQRGGEQYF.

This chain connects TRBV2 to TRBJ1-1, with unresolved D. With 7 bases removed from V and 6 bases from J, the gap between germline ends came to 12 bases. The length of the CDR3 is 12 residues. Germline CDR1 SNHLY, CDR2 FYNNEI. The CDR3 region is CASNLDYSEAFF. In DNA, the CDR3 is TGTGCCAGCAATTTAGACTACTCTGAAGCTTTCTTT.

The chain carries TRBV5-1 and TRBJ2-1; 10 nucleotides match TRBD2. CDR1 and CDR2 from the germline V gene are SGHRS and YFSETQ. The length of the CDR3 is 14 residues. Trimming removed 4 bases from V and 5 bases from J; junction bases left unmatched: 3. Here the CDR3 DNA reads TGCGCCAGCAGCCGGACTAGCGGAAACAATGAGCAGTTCTTC. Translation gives CASSRTSGNNEQFF. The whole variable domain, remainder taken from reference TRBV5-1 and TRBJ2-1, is KAGVTQTPRYLIKTRGQQVTLSCSPISGHRSVSWYQQTPGQGLQFLFEYFSETQRNKGNFPGRFSGRQFSNSRSEMNVSTLELGDSALYLCASSRTSGNNEQFFGPGTRLTVL.

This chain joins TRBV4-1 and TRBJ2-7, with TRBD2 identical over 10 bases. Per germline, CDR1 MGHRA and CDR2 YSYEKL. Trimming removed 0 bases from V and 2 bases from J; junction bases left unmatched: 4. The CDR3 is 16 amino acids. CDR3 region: CASSQDPLAGAYEQYF. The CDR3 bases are TGCGCCAGCAGCCAAGATCCGCTAGCGGGGGCCTACGAGCAGTACTTC.

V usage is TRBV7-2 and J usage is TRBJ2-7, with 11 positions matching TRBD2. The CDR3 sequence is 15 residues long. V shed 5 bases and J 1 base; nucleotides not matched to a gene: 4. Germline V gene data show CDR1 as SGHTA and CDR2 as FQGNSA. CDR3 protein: CASSGTSGRSYEQYF. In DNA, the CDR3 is TGTGCCAGCAGCGGTACTAGCGGGAGATCCTACGAGCAGTACTTC.

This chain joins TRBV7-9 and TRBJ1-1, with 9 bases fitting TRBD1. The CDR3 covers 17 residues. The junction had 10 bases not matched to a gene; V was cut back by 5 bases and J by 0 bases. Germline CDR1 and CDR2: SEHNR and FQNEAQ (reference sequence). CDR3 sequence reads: CASSKDRGSPMNTEAFF. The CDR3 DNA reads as TGTGCCAGCAGCAAAGACAGGGGGTCACCAATGAACACTGAAGCTTTCTTT.

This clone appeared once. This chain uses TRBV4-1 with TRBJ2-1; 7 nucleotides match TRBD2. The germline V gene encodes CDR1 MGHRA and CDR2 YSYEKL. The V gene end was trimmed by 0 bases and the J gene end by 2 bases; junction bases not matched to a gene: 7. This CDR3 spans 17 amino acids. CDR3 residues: CASSQEGVAGAYNEQFF. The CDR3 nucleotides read TGCGCCAGCAGCCAAGAGGGTGTGGCGGGGGCCTACAATGAGCAGTTCTTC.

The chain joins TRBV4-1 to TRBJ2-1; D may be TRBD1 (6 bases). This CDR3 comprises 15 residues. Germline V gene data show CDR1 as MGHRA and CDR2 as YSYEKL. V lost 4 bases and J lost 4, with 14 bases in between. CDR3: CASSLRGNAYNEQFF. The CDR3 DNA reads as TGCGCCAGCAGCCTTAGGGGGAACGCATACAATGAGCAGTTCTTC.

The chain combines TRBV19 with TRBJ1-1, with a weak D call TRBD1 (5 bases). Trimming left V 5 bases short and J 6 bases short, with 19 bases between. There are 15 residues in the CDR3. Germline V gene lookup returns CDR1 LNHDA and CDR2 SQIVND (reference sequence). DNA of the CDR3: TGTGCCAGTAGTTGGACCTCCGGGGGTCTCGCTGAAGCTTTCTTT. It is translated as CASSWTSGGLAEAFF.

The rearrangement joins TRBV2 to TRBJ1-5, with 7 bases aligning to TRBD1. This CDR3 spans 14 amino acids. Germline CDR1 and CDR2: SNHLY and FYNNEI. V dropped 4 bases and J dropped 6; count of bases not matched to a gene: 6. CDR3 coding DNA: TGTGCCAGCAGTGTAGGGGGCGCCGGTCAGCCCCAGCATTTT. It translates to CASSVGGAGQPQHF.

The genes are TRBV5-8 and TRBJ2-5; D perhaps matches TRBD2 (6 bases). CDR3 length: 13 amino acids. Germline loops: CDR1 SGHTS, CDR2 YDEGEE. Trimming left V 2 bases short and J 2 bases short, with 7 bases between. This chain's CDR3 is CASSFRGQETQYF. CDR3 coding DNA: TGTGCCAGCAGCTTCCGGGGGCAAGAGACCCAGTACTTC.